The source of this TCR beta chain is a study of OX40 agonist ivuxolimab in advanced cancers. General study findings and limits: Low clonal expansion, among the lowest seen, marked partial responders at 0.1-3.0 mg/kg. Clonal expansion from baseline to week 6 occurred in both CD4+ and CD8+ T cells. In CD8+ T cells, expanded clones were on average more numerous than in CD4+.

Of note for this clone: The antigen remains unidentified.

Some clones are missing from TCRdb's copy, which holds only in-frame ones; the method was immunoSEQ multiplex PCR. The sample includes 60,000 to 65,000 clones, around 93% seen only once; the top ten take roughly 0.45%. This clonotype originated in an adult with an advanced solid tumor such as melanoma, head and neck, liver or kidney cancer. The starting material was CD4+ or CD8+ T cells sorted from blood, obtained in a trial of the OX40 agonist ivuxolimab.

The CDR3 nucleotides read TGTGCCAGCAGCCAACCACCCTGGGCCGGGGCCCAAGAGACCCAGTACTTC. Protein: CASSQPPWAGAQETQYF. V gene TRBV7-2 combines with J gene TRBJ2-5; the D gene could be TRBD1 or TRBD2 (5 bases each). V was pared by 5 bases and J by 1 base, with 20 bases between. Germline CDR1 reads SGHTA; CDR2 reads FQGNSA. This CDR3 contains 17 residues.